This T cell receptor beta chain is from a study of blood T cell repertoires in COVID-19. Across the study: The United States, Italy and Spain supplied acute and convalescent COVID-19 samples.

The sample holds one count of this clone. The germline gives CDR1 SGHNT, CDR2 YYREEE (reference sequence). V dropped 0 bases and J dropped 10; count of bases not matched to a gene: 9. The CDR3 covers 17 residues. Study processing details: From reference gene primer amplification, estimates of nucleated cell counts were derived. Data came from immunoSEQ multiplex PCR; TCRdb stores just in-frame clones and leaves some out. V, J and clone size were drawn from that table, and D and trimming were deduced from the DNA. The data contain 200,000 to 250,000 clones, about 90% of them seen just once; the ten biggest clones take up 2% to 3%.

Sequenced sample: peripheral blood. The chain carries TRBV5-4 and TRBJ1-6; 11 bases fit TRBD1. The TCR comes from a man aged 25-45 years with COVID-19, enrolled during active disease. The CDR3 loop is CASSLVRTGGYGSPLHF. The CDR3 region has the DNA TGTGCCAGCAGCTTGGTGAGGACAGGGGGCTACGGGTCACCCCTCCACTTT.